This entry features one T cell receptor beta chain sequence. Its antigen is not known. Amplified regions were TCR beta CDR3 sequences from RNA transcripts. The HTBI primer set drove a first-round RT-PCR of the TCR CDR3. TCRdb re-called the multiplex PCR reads through MiXCR, storing one row per CDR3 protein. This sample has about 480,000 distinct CDR3 sequences, with approximately 25% found just once. With V trimmed by 6 bases and J by 6 bases, 10 bases remained unmatched. The CDR3 extends over 13 amino acids. The germline V gene has CDR1 DFQATT and CDR2 SNEGSKA (reference sequence). This sample was taken from a study of T cells in Graves' hyperthyroidism and ophthalmopathy. Study-wide results and limits: The model anticipated ophthalmopathy a median about six months pre-onset.

Patients having uncontrolled infection, another autoimmune disease, pregnancy or lactation were not included. Fresh peripheral blood, around 9.2 ml of it, supplied the PBMCs. This clonotype originated in a woman younger than 45 with Graves' ophthalmopathy. This chain uses TRBV20-1 with TRBJ1-2; 7 bases match TRBD1. Sequenced sample: blood. The CDR3 region is CSARQGFYDGYTF. The CDR3 coding sequence is TGCAGTGCACGACAGGGATTCTATGATGGCTACACCTTC.